The clone carrying this T cell receptor beta chain was recorded many times. Its antigen is undetermined. This entry belongs to a study of regulatory T cells in long-lasting Graves disease. Study-level points and caveats: Fewer public clonotypes were shared by new patients (roughly 970) than by persistent patients (2,741). Patients with persistent Graves' had lower TCR diversity than newly diagnosed patients.

Germline V gives CDR1 MDHEN, CDR2 SYDVKM. The V end was cut by 3 bases, the J end by 1 base, with 10 bases between. The CDR3 totals 15 residues. Time point noted: persistent/refractory GD, antithyroid drugs over 5 years with positive TRAb. Scientists built the TCR library using RNA that was extracted from PBMCs. According to the study, TCR beta libraries were built with iRepertoire HTBI primers and CDR3-region Arm-PCR. TCRdb used MiXCR to reprocess the multiplex PCR reads, holding one entry per CDR3 protein. The table records more than 350,000 distinct CDR3 sequences, around a fifth of them present only once.

V usage is TRBV28 and J usage is TRBJ1-5; D call uncertain. The clonotype comes from a female donor with Graves disease. Sequencing was performed on peripheral blood mononuclear cells (PBMCs), taken when the disease was refractory, from a patient treated with antithyroid drugs. CDR3 bases: TGTGCCAGCAGTTTGAGTCAGAGAAGCAATCAGCCCCAGCATTTT. As protein: CASSLSQRSNQPQHF.